This record covers a single T cell receptor beta chain. What it recognizes is unknown. Sequenced by immunoSEQ multiplex PCR; TCRdb stores in-frame clones only, minus some. The sample includes 85,000 to 120,000 clones, 85% to 90% seen only once; the top ten take around 5%. There are 15 residues in the CDR3. Germline V gene sequence: CDR1 KGHSH, CDR2 LQKENI. The V and J ends lost 3 bases and 6 bases respectively, with 17 bases between them. The data stem from a study of T cell responses to AZD1222 COVID-19 vaccine. Overall study findings and caveats: Repertoires were collected only later (after the peak T cell response had occurred). Reportedly, close to half of spike-specific TCRs are directed against unmutated variant regions.

V is TRBV18 and J is TRBJ1-2, with a tentative D call TRBD1 (6 bases). The source material was peripheral blood, sampled on day 0 of AZD1222 vaccination. The origin of this receptor is an adult in good health. The CDR3 DNA reads TGTGCCAGCTCACCGACGAACGAGGGGGGGCATGGCTACACCTTC. Translated, it gives CASSPTNEGGHGYTF.